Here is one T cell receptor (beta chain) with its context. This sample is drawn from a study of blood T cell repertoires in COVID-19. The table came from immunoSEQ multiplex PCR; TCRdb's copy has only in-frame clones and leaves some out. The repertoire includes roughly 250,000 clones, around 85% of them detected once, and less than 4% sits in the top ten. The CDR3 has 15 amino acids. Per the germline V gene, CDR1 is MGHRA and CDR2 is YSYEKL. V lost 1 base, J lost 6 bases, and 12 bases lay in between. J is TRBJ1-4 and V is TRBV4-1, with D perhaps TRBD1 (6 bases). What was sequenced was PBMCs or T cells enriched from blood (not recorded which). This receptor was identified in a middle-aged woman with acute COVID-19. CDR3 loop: CASSQGRGLYEKLFF. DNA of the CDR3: TGCGCCAGCAGCCAAGGCAGGGGTTTGTATGAAAAACTGTTTTTT.